This TCR beta chain was captured in a study of T-cell memory formation after mild COVID-19. Overall study context: TCR clusters were mostly donor specific.

J was trimmed by 3 bases and V by 3 bases; bases with no gene match: 5. CDR3 length equals 13 residues. CDR1 is SQVTM and CDR2 is ANQGSEA in the germline V gene. TCRdb reprocessed the 5' RACE reads with MiXCR, giving one entry per CDR3 protein. The table includes about 560,000 distinct CDR3 sequences, about 20% detected once. The gene calls are TRBV29-1 and TRBJ2-7, with 7 positions matching TRBD1. This TCR derives from an adult woman who had mild COVID-19 (a few samples of this study predate the infection). Cell type and time point are not known. Sample: PBMCs or a T cell subset sorted from them (not recorded which). The CDR3 reads CSVELGGSYEQYF. The CDR3 DNA sequence: TGCAGCGTTGAGTTAGGGGGCAGCTACGAGCAGTACTTC.